The 13 T cell receptor beta chains reported below all come from one sample, sequenced in a study of T cells expressing NK-cell markers (dated by TCRdb to the early 2020s). Receptor amplification or capture employed 5' RACE. Sequencing relied on an Illumina HiSeq 2000. Each entry corresponds to one CDR3 protein sequence from reads that TCRdb reprocessed, and DNA is not given. The record for this sample contains roughly 180,000 distinct CDR3 sequences. In total, the top ten clones hold about 18% of the sample. Material for sequencing was blood T cells: a sorted CD56 or NKG2C T cell subset, CD4+ or CD8+ T cells, or bulk PBMC T cells (not recorded which). The receptor set was obtained from a woman aged 18-70 years in good health.

V and J are TRBV20-1 and TRBJ1-3; TCRdb's D gene call, TRBD1, goes unchecked for lack of DNA. The CDR3 runs 14 residues. Germline loops: CDR1 DFQATT, CDR2 SNEGSKA (reference sequence). The CDR3 sequence: CSALQGATGNTIYF.

V and J are TRBV6-1 and TRBJ2-4; with no DNA, the TCRdb D assignment of TRBD1 cannot be verified. The V gene's germline CDR1 is MNHNS and CDR2 SASEGT. The CDR3 totals 12 residues. The CDR3 sequence is CASQTGEDIQYF.

The chain is built from TRBV5-1 and TRBJ1-6; TCRdb's D call, TRBD1, is unchecked because there is no DNA. CDR1 is SGHRS and CDR2 is YFSETQ in the germline V gene. This CDR3 is built from 15 residues. The CDR3 sequence: CASSPGALGDSPLHF.

The rearrangement joins TRBV6-2 or TRBV6-3 to TRBJ1-5; the TRBD1 assignment by TCRdb is unverifiable without DNA. Per the germline V gene, CDR1 is MNHEY and CDR2 is SVGEGT. This CDR3 spans 14 amino acids. The CDR3 protein is CASSYRGGTQPQHF.

This chain connects TRBV20-1 to TRBJ2-1; TCRdb lists TRBD2, though no DNA is available to test this call. CDR1 is DFQATT and CDR2 is SNEGSKA in the germline V gene (reference sequence). There are 13 residues in the CDR3. The CDR3 here is CSASTSGRGEQFF.

This chain links TRBV10-3 with TRBJ2-1; the TCRdb call, TRBD2, lacks DNA for checking. Germline V CDR1 and CDR2: ENHRY, SYGVKD. The CDR3 is 17 residues long. Here the CDR3 reads CAISESERIRSYNEQFF.

This rearrangement joins TRBV5-4 to TRBJ1-1; TCRdb returns TRBD1, unconfirmable since there is no DNA. CDR3 length: 14 amino acids. The V gene's germline CDR1 is SGHNT and CDR2 YYREEE (reference sequence). Here the CDR3 reads CASSFDRRNTEAFF.

The rearrangement uses TRBV5-1 and TRBJ2-6; with no DNA, the TCRdb D assignment of TRBD1 cannot be verified. Germline V gene data show CDR1 as SGHRS and CDR2 as YFSETQ. The CDR3 has 19 amino acids. The CDR3 protein is CASSLGTGGSLSGANVLTF.

V usage is TRBV9 and J usage is TRBJ2-1; checking the TCRdb D call of TRBD2 is not possible without DNA. The CDR3 runs to 16 residues. The germline CDR1 and CDR2 sequences are SGDLS and YYNGEE. The CDR3 loop is CASSVAGLAGVNEQFF.

J is TRBJ2-5 and V is TRBV29-1; the TRBD2 assignment by TCRdb is unverifiable without DNA. The V gene's germline CDR1 is SQVTM and CDR2 ANQGSEA. The CDR3 consists of 14 residues. CDR3 loop: CSVVKLAGGETQYF.

V gene TRBV5-1 combines with J gene TRBJ2-5; TCRdb returns TRBD2, unconfirmable since there is no DNA. This CDR3 spans 13 amino acids. CDR1 is SGHRS, CDR2 YFSETQ, per germline. The CDR3 protein is CASSALAQETQYF.

This chain joins TRBV7-6 and TRBJ2-2; as DNA is missing, the TRBD1 call by TCRdb cannot be tested. Germline V lookup: CDR1 SGHVS, CDR2 FNYEAQ. There are 13 residues in the CDR3. CDR3 sequence reads: CASSLIRAGELFF.

The V call is TRBV7-2, the J call TRBJ1-5. Germline CDR1 is SGHTA and CDR2 is FQGNSA. The CDR3 loop spans 15 amino acids. CDR3 sequence reads: CASSSGGTSGQPQHF. Full variable domain (rest looked up from reference TRBV7-2 and TRBJ1-5): GAGVSQSPSNKVTEKGKDVELRCDPISGHTALYWYRQSLGQGLEFLIYFQGNSAPDKSGLPSDRFSAERTGGSVSTLTIQRTQQEDSAVYLCASSSGGTSGQPQHFGDGTRLSIL.